This note documents a single TCR beta chain sequence. Its antigen is unidentified. V lost 2 bases to trimming and J lost 0 bases; unmatched junction nucleotides: 4. The CDR3 has 16 amino acids. Germline V gene lookup returns CDR1 SGHDT and CDR2 YYEEEE. This entry comes from a study of cytomegalovirus exposure and HLA in healthy donors. This PCR relied on a set of 60 Vbeta primers and 13 Jbeta primers. Assay used: immunoSEQ multiplex PCR; TCRdb lists only in-frame clones, some missing. The sample has over 55,000 clones; roughly 64% are singletons. The study's findings and limits: It was in a later analysis that TCR association rates were seen to vary by HLA locus, highest for DRB1 and lowest for HLA-C. Sequencing likely produced, as an artifact, a cluster of highly shared sequence variants. A previous analysis found most TCR beta V segments productive roughly 87% or roughly 30% of the time. A later analysis found that most CMV-associated TCR beta chains appeared HLA-restricted.

Sequenced: PBMCs. This chain connects TRBV5-6 to TRBJ2-4; TRBD2 aligns across 8 bases. The receptor's source is a man aged 35 to 55 in good health and CMV-seropositive. This CDR3 is CASSLPGGLAKNIQYF. Here the CDR3 DNA reads TGTGCCAGCAGCTTACCGGGGGGGCTAGCCAAAAACATTCAGTACTTC.